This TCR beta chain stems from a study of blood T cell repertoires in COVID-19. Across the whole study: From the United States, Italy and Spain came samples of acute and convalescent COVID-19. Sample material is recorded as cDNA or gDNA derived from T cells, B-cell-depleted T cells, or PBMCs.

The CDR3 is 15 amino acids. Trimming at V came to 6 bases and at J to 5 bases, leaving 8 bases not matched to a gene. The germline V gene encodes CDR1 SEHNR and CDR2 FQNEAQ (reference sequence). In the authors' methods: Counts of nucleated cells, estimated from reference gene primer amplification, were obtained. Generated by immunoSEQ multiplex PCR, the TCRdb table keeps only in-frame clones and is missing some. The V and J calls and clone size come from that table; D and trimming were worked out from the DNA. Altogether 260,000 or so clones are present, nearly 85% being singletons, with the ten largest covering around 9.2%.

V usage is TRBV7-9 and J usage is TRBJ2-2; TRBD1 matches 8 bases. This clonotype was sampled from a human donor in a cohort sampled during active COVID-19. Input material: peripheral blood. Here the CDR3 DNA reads TGTGCCAGCAGTTACGACAGGGGTTGGACCGGGGAGCTGTTTTTT. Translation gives CASSYDRGWTGELFF.